This record concerns one T cell receptor (beta chain) sequence. Other DNA sequences in the sample encode the same CDR3. The sample originates from a study of shared clonotypes between healthy human individuals. The CDR3 spans 14 residues. V shed 0 bases and J shed 3 bases, with 8 bases lying between them. In germline, CDR1 is LNHDA, CDR2 SQIVND (reference sequence). Positively selected for CCR7, the CD45RO-negative cells used as naive CD8 cells excluded terminally differentiated effector memory CD45RA+ cells. Clones were read by immunoSEQ multiplex PCR, and TCRdb kept only the in-frame ones, dropping some. Altogether roughly 1,800,000 clones are present, less than 95% being singletons, with the ten largest covering approximately 1%.

Specimen: naive CD8+ T cells sorted from blood. The chain combines TRBV19 with TRBJ1-1; no firm D call. This TCR was recovered from a man between 18 and 29 years old in good health. In DNA form, the CDR3 reads TGTGCCAGTAGTATAGACGGCGAGGACACTGAAGCTTTCTTT. It specifies CASSIDGEDTEAFF.